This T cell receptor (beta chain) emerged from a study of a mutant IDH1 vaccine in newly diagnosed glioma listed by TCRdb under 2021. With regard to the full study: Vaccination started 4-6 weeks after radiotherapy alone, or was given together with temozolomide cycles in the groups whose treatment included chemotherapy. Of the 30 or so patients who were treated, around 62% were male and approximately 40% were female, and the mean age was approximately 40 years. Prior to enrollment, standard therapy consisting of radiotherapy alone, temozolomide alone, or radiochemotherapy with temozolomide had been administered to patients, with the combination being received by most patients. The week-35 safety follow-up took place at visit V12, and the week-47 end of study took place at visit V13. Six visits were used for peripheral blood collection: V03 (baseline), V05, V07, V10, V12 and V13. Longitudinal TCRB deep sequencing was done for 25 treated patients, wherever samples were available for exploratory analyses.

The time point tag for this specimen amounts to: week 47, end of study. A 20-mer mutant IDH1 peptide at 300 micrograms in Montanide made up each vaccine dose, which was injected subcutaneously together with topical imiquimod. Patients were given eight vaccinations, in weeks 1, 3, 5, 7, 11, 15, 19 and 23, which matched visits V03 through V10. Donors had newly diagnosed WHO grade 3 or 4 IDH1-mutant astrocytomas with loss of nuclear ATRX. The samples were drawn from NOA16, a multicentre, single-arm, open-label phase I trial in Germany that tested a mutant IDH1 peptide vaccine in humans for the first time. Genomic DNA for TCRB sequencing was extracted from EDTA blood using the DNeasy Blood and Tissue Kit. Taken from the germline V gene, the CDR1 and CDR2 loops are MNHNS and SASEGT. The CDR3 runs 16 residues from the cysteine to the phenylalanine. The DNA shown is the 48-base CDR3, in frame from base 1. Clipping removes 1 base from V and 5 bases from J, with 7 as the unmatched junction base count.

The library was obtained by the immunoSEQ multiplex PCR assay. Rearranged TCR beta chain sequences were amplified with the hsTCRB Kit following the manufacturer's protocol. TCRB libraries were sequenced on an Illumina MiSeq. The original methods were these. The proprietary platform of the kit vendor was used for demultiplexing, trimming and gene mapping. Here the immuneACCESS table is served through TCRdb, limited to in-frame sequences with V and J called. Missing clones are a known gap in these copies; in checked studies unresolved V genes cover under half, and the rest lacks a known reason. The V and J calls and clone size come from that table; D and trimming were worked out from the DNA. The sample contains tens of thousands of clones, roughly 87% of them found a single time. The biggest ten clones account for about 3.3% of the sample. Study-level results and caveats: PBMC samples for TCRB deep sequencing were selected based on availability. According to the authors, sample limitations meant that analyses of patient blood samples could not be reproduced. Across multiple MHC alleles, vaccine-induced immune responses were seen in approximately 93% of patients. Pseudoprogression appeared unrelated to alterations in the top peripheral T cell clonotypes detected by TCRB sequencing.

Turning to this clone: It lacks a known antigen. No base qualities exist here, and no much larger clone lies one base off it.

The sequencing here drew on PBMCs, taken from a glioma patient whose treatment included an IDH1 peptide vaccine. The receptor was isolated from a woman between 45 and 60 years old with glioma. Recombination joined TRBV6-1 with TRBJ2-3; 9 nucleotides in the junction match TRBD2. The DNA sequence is TGTGCCAGCAGTGAAGTAGTACTAGCGGGTGGAGATACGCAGTATTTT. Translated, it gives CASSEVVLAGGDTQYF.